These 27 T cell receptor beta chains share one sample of origin, sequenced in a study of T-cell reconstitution after alpha-beta-depleted transplantation in children (dated by TCRdb to the mid-2010s). The library relied on PCR. The instrument was an Illumina HiSeq 2500. To normalize quantification of the TCRbeta repertoire, the TCR libraries were built with molecular barcoding that relied on unique molecular identifiers. Through fastp at Q25 and MiXCR, TCRdb rebuilt clones from the public reads, retaining in-frame beta chains. A single entry per CDR3 protein holds the most common genes and DNA from its merged rows. This sample gives roughly 300,000 distinct CDR3 sequences in total; roughly 12% of them show up just once. Of the sample, about 25% is held by the ten largest clones. This specimen's treatment or condition label, interpreted: allogeneic hematopoietic cell transplantation with graft depleted of TCRalphabeta T cells and CD19 B cells.

The sample here was peripheral blood, taken 180 days after TCRalphabeta/CD19-depleted stem cell transplant. These receptors came from a male patient aged 2 to 9 who had a stem cell transplant for chronic granulomatous disease, so the T cells may come from the graft donor.

The chain uses TRBV28 and TRBJ2-1; 8 bases match TRBD1. The V gene end was trimmed by 6 bases and the J gene end by 4 bases; junction bases not matched to a gene: 2. The CDR3 has 13 residues. From germline, CDR1 is MDHEN and CDR2 SYDVKM. The CDR3 nucleotides read TGTGCCAGCAGGGGGACAGGTTACAATGAGCAGTTCTTC. This translates into CASRGTGYNEQFF.

This clonotype was counted at least ten times. V usage is TRBV29-1 and J usage is TRBJ2-4; D may match TRBD1 or TRBD2 (5 bases each). This CDR3 has 14 residues. Deletions cut 5 bases from V and 0 bases from J, with 11 bases between. CDR1 and CDR2 (germline): SQVTM, ANQGSEA. In DNA, the CDR3 is TGCAGCGTTCGGGGACGCCTAGCCAAAAACATTCAGTACTTC. Translating it yields CSVRGRLAKNIQYF.

This clonotype was picked up many times. The chain has TRBV6-1 and TRBJ1-5, with 7 bases identical to TRBD1. This CDR3 comprises 14 residues. The V gene's germline CDR1 is MNHNS and CDR2 SASEGT. The V gene end was trimmed by 6 bases and the J gene end by 3 bases; junction bases not matched to a gene: 5. As DNA, the CDR3 is TGTGCCAGCAGACGAAGGGGGCCCAATCAGCCCCAGCATTTT. Its protein is CASRRRGPNQPQHF.

This clonotype was found many times. This chain connects TRBV20-1 to TRBJ1-1, with D perhaps TRBD1 (6 bases). The germline gives CDR1 DFQATT, CDR2 SNEGSKA (reference sequence). The V end was cut by 3 bases, the J end by 4 bases, with 15 bases between. CDR3 length: 14 amino acids. The CDR3 nucleotides are TGCAGTGCTAGGTTTGGGGGCGGCATCACTGAAGCTTTCTTT. This sequence encodes CSARFGGGITEAFF.

In its sample, this clonotype was seen many times. This chain uses TRBV14 with TRBJ2-3, with D tentatively TRBD1 (5 bases). The germline V and J ends were trimmed by 4 bases and 2 bases, with 13 bases remaining between them. Germline CDR1 reads SGHDN; CDR2 reads FVKESK. The CDR3 is 15 residues long. This CDR3 is CASSLRQSLTDTQYF. The CDR3 coding sequence is TGTGCCAGCAGCCTCCGACAGAGCCTCACAGATACGCAGTATTTT.

This clonotype has at least ten counts. This rearrangement joins TRBV6-2 or TRBV6-3 to TRBJ1-1, with 7 bases identical to TRBD1. Germline-derived CDR1 and CDR2 are MNHEY and SVGEGT. V dropped 6 bases and J dropped 0; count of bases not matched to a gene: 4. The CDR3 totals 14 residues. The CDR3 DNA sequence: TGTGCCAGCAGGAGACAGGGACTGAACACTGAAGCTTTCTTT. This gives the protein CASRRQGLNTEAFF.

This clonotype was detected many times. The chain links TRBV12-3 or TRBV12-4 to TRBJ2-1; 9 positions match TRBD2. The trim removed 6 bases at V and 7 bases at J, leaving 10 bases unmatched. The CDR3 extends over 15 amino acids. CDR3 DNA sequence: TGTGCCAGCAGATCTAGCGGGAAAAGGGCTAATGAGCAGTTCTTC. This sequence encodes CASRSSGKRANEQFF.

This clonotype was seen repeatedly, ten times or more. With a much larger clone just one base away, this may be a read error. The chain combines TRBV7-9 with TRBJ1-1; D gene uncertain. Germline lookup yields CDR1 SEHNR and CDR2 FQNEAQ (reference sequence). The CDR3 is 14 residues long. The V end lost 1 base, the J end lost 0 bases, and 6 bases lay between the germline ends. The CDR3 region is CASSLGTMNTEAFF. CDR3 coding DNA: TGTGCCAGCAGCTTAGGGACGATGAACACTGAAGCTTTCTTT. Combining the CDR3 with reference TRBV7-9 and TRBJ1-1 gives the whole variable domain DTGVSQNPRHKITKRGQNVTFRCDPISEHNRLYWYRQTLGQGPEFLTYFQNEAQLEKSRLLSDRFSAERPKGSFSTLEIQRTEQGDSAMYLCASSLGTMNTEAFFGQGTRLTVV.

At least ten counts were recorded for this clonotype. The chain links TRBV5-1 to TRBJ2-7; 9 positions match TRBD2. Germline V lookup: CDR1 SGHRS, CDR2 YFSETQ. J lost 0 bases, V lost 0 bases, and 4 bases had no gene match. This CDR3 has 16 amino acids. The CDR3 loop reads CASSLASSGSSYEQYF. CDR3 bases: TGCGCCAGCAGCTTGGCGAGTAGCGGGAGCTCCTACGAGCAGTACTTC.

CDR3 residues: CASSYSRTDPGLAYNEQFF. CDR3 DNA sequence: TGTGCCAGCAGTTACTCTAGGACAGATCCGGGACTAGCCTACAATGAGCAGTTCTTC. The chain uses TRBV6-5 and TRBJ2-1; 8 bases are shared with TRBD2. The CDR3 has 19 amino acids. The trim removed 0 bases at V and 2 bases at J, leaving 12 bases unmatched. Germline V gives CDR1 MNHEY, CDR2 SVGAGI.

This clonotype was recorded many times. The CDR3 reads CASSRDGGFTEAFF. The CDR3 bases are TGTGCCAGCAGCCGGGACGGGGGGTTCACTGAAGCTTTCTTT. This sequence joins TRBV5-5 and TRBJ1-1; D is perhaps TRBD1 (5 bases). The CDR3 contains 14 residues. CDR1 and CDR2 (germline): SGHKS, YYEKEE (reference sequence). Trimming shortened V by 4 bases and J by 4 bases, and 14 bases separated the two germline ends.

This clonotype was counted many times. The rearrangement uses TRBV5-1 and TRBJ2-2; 15 positions agree with TRBD2. Trimming at V came to 0 bases and at J to 9 bases, leaving 3 bases not matched to a gene. The CDR3 contains 16 residues. From germline, CDR1 is SGHRS and CDR2 YFSETQ. CDR3 residues: CASSLGTSGRARELFF. The CDR3 nucleotides are TGCGCCAGCAGCTTGGGGACTAGCGGGAGGGCCCGGGAGCTGTTTTTT.

This clonotype was observed at least ten times. V usage is TRBV7-3 and J usage is TRBJ2-3; 7 bases match TRBD2. Unmatched junction bases numbered 5, after V lost 2 bases and J lost 3 bases. Germline V gives CDR1 SGHTA, CDR2 FQGTGA. This CDR3 comprises 15 residues. This chain's CDR3 is CASSLPGRGTDTQYF. CDR3 DNA sequence: TGTGCCAGCAGCTTACCAGGGAGGGGAACAGATACGCAGTATTTT.

This clonotype was recorded at least ten times. The chain joins TRBV5-6 to TRBJ1-6; a possible D gene is TRBD1 (5 bases). The CDR3 is 14 amino acids. Germline V gene sequence: CDR1 SGHDT, CDR2 YYEEEE. With 4 bases removed from V and 6 bases from J, the gap between germline ends came to 11 bases. In DNA, the CDR3 is TGTGCCAGCAGCGCGGGACTGCTTAATTCACCCCTCCACTTT. Translating it yields CASSAGLLNSPLHF.

This clonotype was seen at least ten times. This chain uses TRBV7-8 with TRBJ1-1, with no clear D. Germline V lookup: CDR1 SGHVS, CDR2 FQNEAQ. V was clipped by 3 bases and J by 9 bases, with 14 bases between them. The CDR3 length is 13 residues. The CDR3 DNA is TGTGCCAGCAGCTTTAAGGCGGGCAGACAAGCTTTCTTT. It is translated as CASSFKAGRQAFF.

This clonotype came up many times. The V and J genes are TRBV23-1 and TRBJ2-1, with 7 bases aligning to TRBD1. TRBV23-1 is labeled an ORF, and its function is uncertain. The trim removed 0 bases at V and 6 bases at J, leaving 2 bases unmatched. This CDR3 comprises 14 residues. CDR3: CASSQSPGGNEQFF. CDR3 DNA sequence: TGCGCCAGCAGTCAATCGCCAGGGGGCAATGAGCAGTTCTTC.

The chain has TRBV19 and TRBJ1-1; 8 bases are a match to TRBD1. Germline CDR1 reads LNHDA; CDR2 reads SQIVND (reference sequence). The junction had 15 bases not matched to a gene; V was cut back by 6 bases and J by 6 bases. There are 16 residues in the CDR3. The CDR3 DNA is TGTGCCAGTAGGGAACCCGGGACAGGATTGAGGGCTGAAGCTTTCTTT. Translated, it gives CASREPGTGLRAEAFF.

This clonotype was seen repeatedly, ten times or more. The CDR3 nucleotides read TGCGCCAGCAGGGCGGACAGGGCCCAAGAGACCCAGTACTTC. This sequence encodes CASRADRAQETQYF. The rearrangement uses TRBV10-2 and TRBJ2-5; TRBD1 matches at 8 bases. From germline, CDR1 is WSHSY and CDR2 SAAADI. V gave up 6 bases and J gave up 1 base; unmatched junction bases: 4. CDR3 length: 14 amino acids.

This clonotype was detected ten times or more. The rearrangement links TRBV10-3 to TRBJ1-1; D gene ambiguous. CDR3 length: 13 residues. Germline CDR1 reads ENHRY; CDR2 reads SYGVKD. V dropped 3 bases and J dropped 0 bases, with 5 bases sitting between them. Here the CDR3 reads CAISDNLNTEAFF. For the CDR3, the DNA is TGTGCCATCAGTGATAACCTGAACACTGAAGCTTTCTTT.

This clonotype was picked up many times. The chain links TRBV7-9 to TRBJ2-7; possibly TRBD2 for D (5 bases). The CDR3 runs 16 residues. Germline CDR1 SEHNR, CDR2 FQNEAQ (reference sequence). V gave up 1 base and J gave up 1 base, with 14 bases separating them. The CDR3: CASSLVVGVISYEQYF. CDR3 nucleotides: TGTGCCAGCAGCTTAGTGGTGGGAGTTATTTCCTACGAGCAGTACTTC.

This clonotype was seen many times. V usage is TRBV12-3 or TRBV12-4 and J usage is TRBJ1-3, with 7 bases identical to TRBD1. This CDR3 is 13 amino acids long. The V gene end was trimmed by 4 bases and the J gene end by 7 bases; junction bases not matched to a gene: 4. CDR3 bases: TGTGCCAGCAGTTCCCGGACAGGCAACACCATATATTTT. Its translation: CASSSRTGNTIYF.

This clonotype was counted ten times or more. The rearrangement joins TRBV29-1 to TRBJ1-2, with D perhaps TRBD1 (6 bases). Germline values: CDR1 SQVTM, CDR2 ANQGSEA. The V end was cut by 6 bases, the J end by 4 bases, with 12 bases between. The CDR3 is 12 amino acids. CDR3 loop: CSVYRVLYGYTF. For the CDR3, the DNA is TGCAGCGTATACAGGGTTCTCTATGGCTACACCTTC.

This clonotype was seen a few times. The chain links TRBV19 to TRBJ2-5; D perhaps matches TRBD1 (5 bases). Looked up from germline, CDR1 is LNHDA and CDR2 is SQIVND (reference sequence). CDR3 length equals 16 residues. The V end was cut by 3 bases, the J end by 4 bases, with 18 bases between. The CDR3 loop is CASSIKTAFGGETQYF. The CDR3 nucleotides are TGTGCCAGTAGTATCAAGACAGCATTTGGCGGAGAGACCCAGTACTTC.

Turning to this clonotype: A clone one base away is much larger, so this may be a read error. This chain joins TRBV7-2 and TRBJ2-5; D is unresolved. CDR1 and CDR2 (germline): SGHTA, FQGNSA. The CDR3 consists of 13 residues. The CDR3 sequence: CARSLDVGSTQYF. The CDR3 DNA follows: TGTGCCCGCAGCTTAGATGTGGGATCCACCCAGTACTTC.

This clonotype was recorded many times. The chain has TRBV12-3 or TRBV12-4 and TRBJ1-6, with 7 bases lining up with TRBD1. The CDR3 consists of 15 residues. Trimming cost V 6 bases and J 8 bases; bases outside gene matches: 10. The CDR3, as DNA: TGTGCCAGCAGCCTGGGGGGACAGACGCATTCACCCCTCCACTTT. It translates to CASSLGGQTHSPLHF.

This clonotype appeared many times. The chain combines TRBV12-3 or TRBV12-4 with TRBJ1-6; D is unresolved. CDR3 length equals 13 residues. The V and J ends lost 2 bases and 10 bases respectively, with 9 bases between them. CDR3 nucleotides: TGTGCCAGCAGTTTAAGTAGGACGTCACCCCTCCACTTT. Its protein is CASSLSRTSPLHF.

This clonotype was counted many times. The chain is built from TRBV5-6 and TRBJ2-7; TRBD1 matches at 7 bases. The V gene end was trimmed by 6 bases and the J gene end by 3 bases; junction bases not matched to a gene: 9. CDR3 length equals 14 residues. CDR1 is SGHDT, CDR2 YYEEEE, per germline. The CDR3 is CASTLRGQHYEQYF. CDR3 DNA: TGTGCCAGCACCCTAAGGGGACAGCACTACGAGCAGTACTTC. Complete variable domain (other parts from reference TRBV5-6 and TRBJ2-7): DAGVTQSPTHLIKTRGQQVTLRCSPKSGHDTVSWYQQALGQGPQFIFQYYEEEERQRGNFPDRFSGHQFPNYSSELNVNALLLGDSALYLCASTLRGQHYEQYFGPGTRLTVT.